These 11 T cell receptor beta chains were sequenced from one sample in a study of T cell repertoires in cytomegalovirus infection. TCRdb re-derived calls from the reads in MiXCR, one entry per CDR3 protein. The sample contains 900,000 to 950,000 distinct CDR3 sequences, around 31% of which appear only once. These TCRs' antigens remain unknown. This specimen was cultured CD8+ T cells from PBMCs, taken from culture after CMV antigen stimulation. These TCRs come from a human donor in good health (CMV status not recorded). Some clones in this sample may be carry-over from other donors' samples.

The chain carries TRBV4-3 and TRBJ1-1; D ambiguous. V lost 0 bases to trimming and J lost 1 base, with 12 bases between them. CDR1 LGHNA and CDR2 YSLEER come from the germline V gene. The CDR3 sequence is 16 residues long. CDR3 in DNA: TGCGCCAGCAGCCAAGATCCCACAGATACGAACACTGAAGCTTTCTTT. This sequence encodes CASSQDPTDTNTEAFF.

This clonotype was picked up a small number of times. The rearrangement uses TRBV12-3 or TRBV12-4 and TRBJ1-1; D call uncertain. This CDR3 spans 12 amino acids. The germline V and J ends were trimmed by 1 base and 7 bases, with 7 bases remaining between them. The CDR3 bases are TGTGCCAGCAGTTTAGGGGTGATTGAAGCTTTCTTT. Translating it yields CASSLGVIEAFF.

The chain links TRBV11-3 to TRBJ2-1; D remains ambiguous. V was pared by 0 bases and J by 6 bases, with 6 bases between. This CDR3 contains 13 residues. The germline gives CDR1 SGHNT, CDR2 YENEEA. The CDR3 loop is CASSLEPLNEQFF. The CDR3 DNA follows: TGTGCCAGCAGCTTAGAGCCCCTCAATGAGCAGTTCTTC.

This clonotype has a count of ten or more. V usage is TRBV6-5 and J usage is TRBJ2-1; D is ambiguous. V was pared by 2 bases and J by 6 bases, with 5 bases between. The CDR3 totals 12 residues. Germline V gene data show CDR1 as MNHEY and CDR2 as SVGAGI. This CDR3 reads CASSYVGNEQFF. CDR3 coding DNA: TGTGCCAGCAGTTACGTGGGCAATGAGCAGTTCTTC.

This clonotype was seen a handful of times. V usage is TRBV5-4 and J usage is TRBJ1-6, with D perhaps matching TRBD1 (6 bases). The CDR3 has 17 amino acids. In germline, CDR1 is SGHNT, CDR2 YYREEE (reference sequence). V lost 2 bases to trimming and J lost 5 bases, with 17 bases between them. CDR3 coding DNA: TGTGCCAGCAGCTTCGGCCTCTCAGGGGAACATAATTCACCCCTCCACTTT. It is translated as CASSFGLSGEHNSPLHF.

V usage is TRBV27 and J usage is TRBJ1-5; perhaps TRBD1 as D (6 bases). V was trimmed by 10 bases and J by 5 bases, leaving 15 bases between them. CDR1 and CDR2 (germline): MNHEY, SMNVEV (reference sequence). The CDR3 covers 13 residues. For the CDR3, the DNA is TGTGCCACCCGGGGGGCAGCTGATCAGCCCCAGCATTTT. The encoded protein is CATRGAADQPQHF.

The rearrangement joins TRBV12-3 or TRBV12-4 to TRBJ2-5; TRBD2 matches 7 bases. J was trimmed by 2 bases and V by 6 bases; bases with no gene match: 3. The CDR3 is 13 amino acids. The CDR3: CASRQRGQETQYF. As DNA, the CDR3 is TGTGCCAGCAGACAGCGGGGACAAGAGACCCAGTACTTC.

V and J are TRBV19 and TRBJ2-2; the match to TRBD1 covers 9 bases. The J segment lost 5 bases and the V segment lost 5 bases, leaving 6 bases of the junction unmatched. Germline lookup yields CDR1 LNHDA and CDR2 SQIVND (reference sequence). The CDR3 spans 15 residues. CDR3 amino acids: CASSLLDRGTGELFF. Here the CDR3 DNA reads TGTGCCAGTAGTTTGCTGGACAGGGGAACCGGGGAGCTGTTTTTT.

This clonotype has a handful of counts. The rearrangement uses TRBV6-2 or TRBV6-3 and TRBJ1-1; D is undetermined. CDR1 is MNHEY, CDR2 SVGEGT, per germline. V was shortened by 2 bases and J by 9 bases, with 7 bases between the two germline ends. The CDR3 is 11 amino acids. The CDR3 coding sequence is TGTGCCAGCAGTTACGGTGAACAAGCTTTCTTT. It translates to CASSYGEQAFF.

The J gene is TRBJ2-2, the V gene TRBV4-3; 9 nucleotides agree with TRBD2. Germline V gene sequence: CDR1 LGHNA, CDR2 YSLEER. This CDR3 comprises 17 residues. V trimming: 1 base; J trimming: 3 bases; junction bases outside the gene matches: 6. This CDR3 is CASSQAVVAGDTGELFF. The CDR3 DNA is TGCGCCAGCAGCCAAGCCGTGGTAGCGGGGGACACCGGGGAGCTGTTTTTT.

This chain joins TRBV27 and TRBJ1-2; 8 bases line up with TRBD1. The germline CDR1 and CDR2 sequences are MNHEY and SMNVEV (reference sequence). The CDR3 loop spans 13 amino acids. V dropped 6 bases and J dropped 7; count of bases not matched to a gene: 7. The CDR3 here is CASSPGGWGGYTF. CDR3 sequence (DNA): TGTGCCAGCAGCCCAGGGGGCTGGGGTGGCTACACCTTC.